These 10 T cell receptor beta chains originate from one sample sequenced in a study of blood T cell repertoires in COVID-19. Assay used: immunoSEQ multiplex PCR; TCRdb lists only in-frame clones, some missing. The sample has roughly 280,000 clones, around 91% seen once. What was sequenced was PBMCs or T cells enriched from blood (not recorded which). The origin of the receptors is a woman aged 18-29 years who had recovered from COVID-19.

The CDR3 region has the DNA TGTGCCAGCAGTTTCGGCGACAGTAATTATGGCTACACCTTC. It specifies CASSFGDSNYGYTF. The chain uses TRBV28 and TRBJ1-2, with D perhaps TRBD1 (5 bases). Trimming removed 3 bases at V and 5 bases at J, with 13 bases between. The length of the CDR3 is 14 residues. Germline CDR1 MDHEN, CDR2 SYDVKM.

The CDR3 nucleotides are TGTGCCAGTAGTACCCGACAGGGTACCTATAGCAATCAGCCCCAGCATTTT. Amino acid sequence: CASSTRQGTYSNQPQHF. The rearrangement uses TRBV19 and TRBJ1-5; 7 bases are shared with TRBD1. V lost 4 bases to trimming and J lost 0 bases; unmatched junction nucleotides: 9. The CDR3 sequence is 17 residues long. Germline values: CDR1 LNHDA, CDR2 SQIVND (reference sequence).

CDR3 coding DNA: TGTGCCAGCAGCTCCGGACAGGCTAATGAAAAACTGTTTTTT. Its protein is CASSSGQANEKLFF. The chain links TRBV7-9 to TRBJ1-4, with 7 bases fitting TRBD1. The CDR3 is 14 amino acids. V lost 4 bases, J lost 3 bases, and 2 bases stayed unmatched. Germline V gene data show CDR1 as SEHNR and CDR2 as FQNEAQ (reference sequence).

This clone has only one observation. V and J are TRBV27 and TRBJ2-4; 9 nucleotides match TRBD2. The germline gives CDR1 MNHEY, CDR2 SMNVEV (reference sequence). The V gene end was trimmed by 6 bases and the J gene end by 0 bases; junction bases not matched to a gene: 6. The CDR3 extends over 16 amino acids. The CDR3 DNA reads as TGTGCCAGCAGCCCATCTAGCGGGGTAGCCAAAAACATTCAGTACTTC. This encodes CASSPSSGVAKNIQYF.

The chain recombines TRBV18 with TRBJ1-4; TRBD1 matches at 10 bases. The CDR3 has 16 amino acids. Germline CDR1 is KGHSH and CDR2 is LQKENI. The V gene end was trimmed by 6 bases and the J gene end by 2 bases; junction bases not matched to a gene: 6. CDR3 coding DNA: TGTGCCAGCTCCGACGGACAGGGGGAGACTAATGAAAAACTGTTTTTT. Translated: CASSDGQGETNEKLFF. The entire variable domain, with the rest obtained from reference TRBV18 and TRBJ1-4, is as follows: NAGVMQNPRHLVRRRGQEARLRCSPMKGHSHVYWYRQLPEEGLKFMVYLQKENIIDESGMPKERFSAEFPKEGPSILRIQQVVRGDSAAYFCASSDGQGETNEKLFFGSGTQLSVL.

The CDR3 reads CASRAEAFF. In nucleotides, the CDR3 is TGTGCCAGTAGGGCAGAAGCTTTCTTT. The chain uses TRBV19 and TRBJ1-1; D is undetermined. Germline CDR1 and CDR2: LNHDA and SQIVND (reference sequence). CDR3 size: 9 residues. V was clipped by 6 bases and J by 8 bases, with 4 bases between them.

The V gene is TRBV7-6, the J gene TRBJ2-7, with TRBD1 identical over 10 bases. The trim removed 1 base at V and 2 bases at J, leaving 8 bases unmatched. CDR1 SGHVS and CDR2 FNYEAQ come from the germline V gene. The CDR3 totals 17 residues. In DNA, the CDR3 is TGTGCCAGCAGCTTAGGGGACAGGGGACTACCCCCCTACGAGCAGTACTTC. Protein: CASSLGDRGLPPYEQYF. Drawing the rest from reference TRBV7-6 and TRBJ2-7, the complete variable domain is GAGVSQSPRYKVTKRGQDVALRCDPISGHVSLYWYRQALGQGPEFLTYFNYEAQQDKSGLPNDRFSAERPEGSISTLTIQRTEQRDSAMYRCASSLGDRGLPPYEQYFGPGTRLTVT.

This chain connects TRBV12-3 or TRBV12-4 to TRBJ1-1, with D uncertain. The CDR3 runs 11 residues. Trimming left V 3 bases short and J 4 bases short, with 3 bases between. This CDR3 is CASSFVTEAFF. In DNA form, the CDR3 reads TGTGCCAGCAGTTTCGTCACTGAAGCTTTCTTT.

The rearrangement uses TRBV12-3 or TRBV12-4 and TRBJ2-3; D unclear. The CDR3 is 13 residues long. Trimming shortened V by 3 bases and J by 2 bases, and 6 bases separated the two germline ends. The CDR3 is CASSFIPTDTQYF. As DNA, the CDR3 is TGTGCCAGCAGTTTCATCCCCACAGATACGCAGTATTTT.

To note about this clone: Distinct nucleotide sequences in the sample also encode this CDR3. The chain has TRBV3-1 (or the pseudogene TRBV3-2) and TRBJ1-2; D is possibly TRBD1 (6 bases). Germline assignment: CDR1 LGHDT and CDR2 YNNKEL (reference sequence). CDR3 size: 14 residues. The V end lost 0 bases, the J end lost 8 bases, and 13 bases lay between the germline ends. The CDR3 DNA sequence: TGTGCCAGCAGCCAAGACCACGGGGGGCGAGGCTACACCTTC. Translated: CASSQDHGGRGYTF.